The sample holds one count of the clone carrying this T cell receptor (beta chain). The assay was immunoSEQ multiplex PCR, and TCRdb's table has in-frame clones only and misses some. There are 120,000 or so clones in the sample; approximately 88% occur only once, and 3.5% to 4.5% lies in the top ten. Germline CDR1 and CDR2: WNHNN and SYGVQD (reference sequence). The CDR3 totals 17 residues. Trimming at V came to 6 bases and at J to 0 bases, leaving 11 bases not matched to a gene. The sample is drawn from a study of control samples from healthy donors and cancer patients. This TCR was sampled from a woman in her sixties or seventies with lung cancer. Source material: PBMCs. This chain uses TRBV10-1 with TRBJ1-3, with 7 bases fitting TRBD1. As DNA, the CDR3 is TGCGCCAGCAGGTATCGTTTCGGACAGGACTCTGGAAACACCATATATTTT. Translation gives CASRYRFGQDSGNTIYF.